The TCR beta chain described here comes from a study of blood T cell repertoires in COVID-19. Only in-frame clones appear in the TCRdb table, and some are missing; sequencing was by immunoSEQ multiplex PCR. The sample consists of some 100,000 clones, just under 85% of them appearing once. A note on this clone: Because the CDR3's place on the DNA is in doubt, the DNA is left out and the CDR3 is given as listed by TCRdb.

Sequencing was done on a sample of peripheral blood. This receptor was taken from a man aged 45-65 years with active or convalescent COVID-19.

CDR3 region: CASSWGTGNPSF. The gene calls are TRBV7-8 and TRBJ2-6; no check of the table's D call, TRBD1, against the DNA was made. CDR1 and CDR2 (germline): SGHVS, FQNEAQ. The CDR3 length is 12 residues, termini included.